This TCR beta chain was identified during a study of metastatic and nonmetastatic thyroid tumors. This clone was observed at least ten times. CDR1 is DFQATT, CDR2 SNEGSKA, per germline (reference sequence). V was shortened by 5 bases and J by 4 bases, with 11 bases between the two germline ends. The CDR3 has 12 residues. Through MiXCR, TCRdb re-clonotyped the PCR reads. The sample holds tens of thousands of clones, under 25% seen once. Among the patients, none had received any treatment before thyroid surgery. The specimen was blood. This TCR was sampled from a female donor with papillary thyroid cancer or a benign thyroid nodule (not recorded which). Some clones in this sample may be carry-over from other donors' samples. The chain joins TRBV20-1 to TRBJ1-2, with D tentatively TRBD1 (5 bases). In DNA form, the CDR3 reads TGCAGTGCTGGGGGACTGAGCTATGGCTACACCTTC. Its translation: CSAGGLSYGYTF.